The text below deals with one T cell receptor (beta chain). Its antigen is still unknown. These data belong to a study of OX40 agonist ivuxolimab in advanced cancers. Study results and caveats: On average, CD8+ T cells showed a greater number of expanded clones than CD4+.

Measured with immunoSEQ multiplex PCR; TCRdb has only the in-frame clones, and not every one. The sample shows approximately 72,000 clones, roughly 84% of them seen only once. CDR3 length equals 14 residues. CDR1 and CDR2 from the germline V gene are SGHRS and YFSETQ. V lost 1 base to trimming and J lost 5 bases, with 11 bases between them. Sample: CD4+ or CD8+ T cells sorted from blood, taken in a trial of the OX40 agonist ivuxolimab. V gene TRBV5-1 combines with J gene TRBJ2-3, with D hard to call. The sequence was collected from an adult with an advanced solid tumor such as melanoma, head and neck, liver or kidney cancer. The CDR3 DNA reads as TGCGCCAGCAGCTTGTCCTATCTTGGAGATACGCAGTATTTT. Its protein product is CASSLSYLGDTQYF.